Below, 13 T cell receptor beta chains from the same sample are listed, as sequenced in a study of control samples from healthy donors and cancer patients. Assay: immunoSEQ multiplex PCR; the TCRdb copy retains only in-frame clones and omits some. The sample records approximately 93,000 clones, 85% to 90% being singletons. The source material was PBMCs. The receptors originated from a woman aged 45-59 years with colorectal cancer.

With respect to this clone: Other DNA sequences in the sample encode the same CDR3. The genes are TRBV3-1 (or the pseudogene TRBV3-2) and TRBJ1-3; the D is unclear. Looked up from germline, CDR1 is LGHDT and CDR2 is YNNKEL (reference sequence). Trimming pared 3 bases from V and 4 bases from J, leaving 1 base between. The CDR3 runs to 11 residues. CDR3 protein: CASSQGNTIYF. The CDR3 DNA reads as TGTGCCAGCAGCCAGGGAAACACCATATATTTT.

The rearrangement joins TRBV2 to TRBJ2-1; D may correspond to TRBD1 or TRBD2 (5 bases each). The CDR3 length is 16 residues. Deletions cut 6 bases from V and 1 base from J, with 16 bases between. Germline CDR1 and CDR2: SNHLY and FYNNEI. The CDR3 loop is CASRGLAASSYNEQFF. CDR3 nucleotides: TGTGCCAGCAGGGGGCTAGCCGCCTCTTCCTACAATGAGCAGTTCTTC.

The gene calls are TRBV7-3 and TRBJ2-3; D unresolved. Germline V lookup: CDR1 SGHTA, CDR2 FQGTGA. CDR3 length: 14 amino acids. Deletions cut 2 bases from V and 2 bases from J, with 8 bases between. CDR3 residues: CASSLFGNTDTQYF. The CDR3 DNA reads TGTGCCAGCAGCTTATTTGGCAACACAGATACGCAGTATTTT.

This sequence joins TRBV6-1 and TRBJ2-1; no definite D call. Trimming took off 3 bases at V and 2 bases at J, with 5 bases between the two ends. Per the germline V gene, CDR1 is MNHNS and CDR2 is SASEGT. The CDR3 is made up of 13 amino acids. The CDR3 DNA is TGTGCCAGCAGTGACAGCCCCTACAATGAGCAGTTCTTC. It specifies CASSDSPYNEQFF.

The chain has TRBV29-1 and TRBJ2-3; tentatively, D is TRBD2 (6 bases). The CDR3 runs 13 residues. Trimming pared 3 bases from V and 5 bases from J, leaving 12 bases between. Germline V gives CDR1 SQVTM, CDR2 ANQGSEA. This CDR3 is CSVEFRRGDTQYF. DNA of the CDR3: TGCAGCGTTGAGTTCAGGAGGGGAGATACGCAGTATTTT.

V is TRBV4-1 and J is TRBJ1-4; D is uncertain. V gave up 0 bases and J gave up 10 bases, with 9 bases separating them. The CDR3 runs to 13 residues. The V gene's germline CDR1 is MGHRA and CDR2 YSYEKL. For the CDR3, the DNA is TGCGCCAGCAGCCAAGAAGGTCTAGTAAAACTGTTTTTT. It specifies CASSQEGLVKLFF.

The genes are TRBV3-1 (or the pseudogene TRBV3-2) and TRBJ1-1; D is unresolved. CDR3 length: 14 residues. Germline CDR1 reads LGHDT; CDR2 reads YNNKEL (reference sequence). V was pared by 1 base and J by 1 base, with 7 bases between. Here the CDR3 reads CASSQGKPNTEAFF. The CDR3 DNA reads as TGTGCCAGCAGCCAAGGCAAACCGAACACTGAAGCTTTCTTT.

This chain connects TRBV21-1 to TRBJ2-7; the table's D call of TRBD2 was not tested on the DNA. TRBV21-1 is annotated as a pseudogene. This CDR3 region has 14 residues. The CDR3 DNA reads TGTGCCAGCAGCGCATTGAATTGGAGGTACGAGCAGTACGTC. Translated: CASSALNWRYEQYV.

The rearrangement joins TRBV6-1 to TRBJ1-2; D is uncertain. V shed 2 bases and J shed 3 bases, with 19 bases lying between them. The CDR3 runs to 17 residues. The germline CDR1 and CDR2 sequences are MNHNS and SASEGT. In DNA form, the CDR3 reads TGTGCCAGCAGTGAATCCCTAGGAACCCGTCTAGACTATGGCTACACCTTC. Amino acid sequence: CASSESLGTRLDYGYTF.

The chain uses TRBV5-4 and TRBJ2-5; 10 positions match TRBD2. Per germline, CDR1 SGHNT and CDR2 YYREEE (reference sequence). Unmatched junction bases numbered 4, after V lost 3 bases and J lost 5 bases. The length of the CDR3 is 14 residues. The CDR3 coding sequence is TGTGCCAGCAGCTCCTCTAGCGGGGGTGAGACCCAGTACTTC. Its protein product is CASSSSSGGETQYF.

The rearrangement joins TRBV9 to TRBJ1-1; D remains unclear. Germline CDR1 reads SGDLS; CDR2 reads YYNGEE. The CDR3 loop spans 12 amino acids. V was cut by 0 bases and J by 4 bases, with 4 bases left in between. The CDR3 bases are TGTGCCAGCAGCGTAGTAACCACTGAAGCTTTCTTT. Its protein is CASSVVTTEAFF.

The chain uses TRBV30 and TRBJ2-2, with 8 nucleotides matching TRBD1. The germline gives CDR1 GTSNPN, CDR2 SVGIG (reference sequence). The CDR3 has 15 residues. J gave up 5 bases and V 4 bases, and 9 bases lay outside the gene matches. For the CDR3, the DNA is TGTGCCTGGAAAGAAACAGGGGGTTTTACCGGGGAGCTGTTTTTT. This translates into CAWKETGGFTGELFF.

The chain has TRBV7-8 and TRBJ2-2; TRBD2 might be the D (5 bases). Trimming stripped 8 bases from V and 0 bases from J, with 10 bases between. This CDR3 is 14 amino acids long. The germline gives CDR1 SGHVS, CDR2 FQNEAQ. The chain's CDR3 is CASLRGTNTGELFF. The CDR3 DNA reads TGTGCCAGCTTACGGGGAACGAACACCGGGGAGCTGTTTTTT.